This TCR beta chain was found in a study of blood T cell repertoires in COVID-19. Across the study: T cells, B-cell-depleted T cells, or PBMCs supplied cDNA or gDNA.

CDR1 MRHNA and CDR2 SNTAGT come from the germline V gene. Trimming removed 2 bases from V and 10 bases from J, with 15 bases in between. CDR3 length equals 14 residues. Produced via immunoSEQ multiplex PCR; TCRdb's table is partial and in-frame only. The table has about 260,000 clones, 85% to 90% seen once. This TCR came from a woman in her thirties or forties with acute or convalescent COVID-19. J is TRBJ2-1 and V is TRBV6-4; D may be TRBD2 (6 bases). Sequences were obtained from peripheral blood. DNA for the CDR3: TGTGCCAGCAGTGACGGATCAGTCGGAGGGGAGCAGTTCTTC. Residues: CASSDGSVGGEQFF.